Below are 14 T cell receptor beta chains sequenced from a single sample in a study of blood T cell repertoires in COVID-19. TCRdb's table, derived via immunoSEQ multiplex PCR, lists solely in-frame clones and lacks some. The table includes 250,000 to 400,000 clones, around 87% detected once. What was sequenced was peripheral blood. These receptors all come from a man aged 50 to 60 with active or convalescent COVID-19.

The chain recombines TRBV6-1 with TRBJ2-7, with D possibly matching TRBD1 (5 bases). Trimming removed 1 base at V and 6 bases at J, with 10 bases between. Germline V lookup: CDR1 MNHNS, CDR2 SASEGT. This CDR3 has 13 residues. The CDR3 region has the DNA TGTGCCAGCAGTGAAGTAGAACAGGTCGAGCAGTACTTC. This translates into CASSEVEQVEQYF.

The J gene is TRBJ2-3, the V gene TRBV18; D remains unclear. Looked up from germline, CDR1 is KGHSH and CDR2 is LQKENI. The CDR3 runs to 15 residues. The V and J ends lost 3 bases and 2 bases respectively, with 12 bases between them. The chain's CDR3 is CASSPNEIATDTQYF. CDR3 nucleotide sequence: TGTGCCAGCTCACCCAACGAGATAGCCACAGATACGCAGTATTTT.

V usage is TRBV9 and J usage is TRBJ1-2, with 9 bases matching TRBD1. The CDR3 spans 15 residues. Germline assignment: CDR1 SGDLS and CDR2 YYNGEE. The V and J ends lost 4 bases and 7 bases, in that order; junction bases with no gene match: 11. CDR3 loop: CASSTGQGSPSGYTF. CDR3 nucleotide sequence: TGTGCCAGCAGCACCGGACAGGGGTCTCCTAGTGGCTACACCTTC.

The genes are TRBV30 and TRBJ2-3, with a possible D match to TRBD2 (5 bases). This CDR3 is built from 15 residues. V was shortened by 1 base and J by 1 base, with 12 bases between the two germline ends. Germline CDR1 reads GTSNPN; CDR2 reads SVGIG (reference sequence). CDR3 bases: TGTGCCTGGAGTGGCTTCAGCGGAGGCACAGATACGCAGTATTTT. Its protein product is CAWSGFSGGTDTQYF.

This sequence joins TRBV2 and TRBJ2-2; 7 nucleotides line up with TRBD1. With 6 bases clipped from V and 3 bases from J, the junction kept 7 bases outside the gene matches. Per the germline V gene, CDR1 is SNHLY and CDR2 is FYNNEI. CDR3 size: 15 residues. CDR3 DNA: TGTGCCAGCAGGCAAACAGGGGCGGACACCGGGGAGCTGTTTTTT. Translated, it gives CASRQTGADTGELFF.

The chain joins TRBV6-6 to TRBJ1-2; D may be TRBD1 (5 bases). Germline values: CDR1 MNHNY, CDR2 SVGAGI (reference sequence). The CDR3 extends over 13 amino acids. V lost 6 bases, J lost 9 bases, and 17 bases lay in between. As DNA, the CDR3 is TGTGCCAGCAGACCCGCAGGGTTTGTTAGCTACACCTTC. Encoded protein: CASRPAGFVSYTF.

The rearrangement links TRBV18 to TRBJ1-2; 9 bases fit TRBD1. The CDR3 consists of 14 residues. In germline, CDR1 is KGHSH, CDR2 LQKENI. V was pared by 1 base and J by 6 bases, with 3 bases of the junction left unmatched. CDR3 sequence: CASSPQQGADGYTF. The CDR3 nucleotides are TGTGCCAGCTCACCACAACAGGGGGCAGATGGCTACACCTTC. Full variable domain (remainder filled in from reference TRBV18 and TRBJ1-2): NAGVMQNPRHLVRRRGQEARLRCSPMKGHSHVYWYRQLPEEGLKFMVYLQKENIIDESGMPKERFSAEFPKEGPSILRIQQVVRGDSAAYFCASSPQQGADGYTFGSGTRLTVV.

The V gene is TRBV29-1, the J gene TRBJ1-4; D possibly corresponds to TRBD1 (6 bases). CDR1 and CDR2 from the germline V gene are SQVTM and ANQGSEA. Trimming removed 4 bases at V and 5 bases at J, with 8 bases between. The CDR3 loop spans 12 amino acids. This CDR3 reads CSVGTGNEKLFF. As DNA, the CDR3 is TGCAGCGTTGGCACAGGGAATGAAAAACTGTTTTTT.

The CDR3 protein is CATSRSDRGRIGYTF. CDR3 DNA: TGTGCCACCAGCAGATCGGACAGGGGGCGAATTGGCTACACCTTC. The chain has TRBV15 and TRBJ1-2, with 11 bases that match TRBD1. This CDR3 is built from 15 residues. CDR1 is LNHNV and CDR2 is YYDKDF in the germline V gene (reference sequence). J was trimmed by 7 bases and V by 2 bases; bases with no gene match: 6.

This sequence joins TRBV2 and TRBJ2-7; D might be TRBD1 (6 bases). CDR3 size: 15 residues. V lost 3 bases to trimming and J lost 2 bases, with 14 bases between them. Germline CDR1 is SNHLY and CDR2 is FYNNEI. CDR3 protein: CASSDGLEGAYEQYF. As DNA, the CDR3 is TGTGCCAGCAGTGACGGACTTGAGGGGGCCTACGAGCAGTACTTC.

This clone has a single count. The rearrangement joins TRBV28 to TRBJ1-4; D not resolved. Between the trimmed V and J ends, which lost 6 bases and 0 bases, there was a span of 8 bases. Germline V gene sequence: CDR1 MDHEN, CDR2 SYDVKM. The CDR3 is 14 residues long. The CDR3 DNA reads TGTGCCAGCAGGTCGGTTGCAACTAATGAAAAACTGTTTTTT. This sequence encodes CASRSVATNEKLFF.

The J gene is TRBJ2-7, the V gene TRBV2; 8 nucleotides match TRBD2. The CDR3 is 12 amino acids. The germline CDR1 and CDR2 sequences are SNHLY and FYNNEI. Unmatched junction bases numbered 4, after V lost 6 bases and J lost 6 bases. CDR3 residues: CASRRLAGEQYF. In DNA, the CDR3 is TGTGCCAGCAGACGGCTAGCGGGCGAGCAGTACTTC.

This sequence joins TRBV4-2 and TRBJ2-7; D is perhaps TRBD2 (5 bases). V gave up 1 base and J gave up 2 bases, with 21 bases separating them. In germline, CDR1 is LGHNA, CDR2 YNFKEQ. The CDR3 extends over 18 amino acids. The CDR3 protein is CASSQVQRASPITYEQYF. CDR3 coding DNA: TGTGCCAGCAGCCAAGTCCAGAGGGCCAGCCCTATTACCTACGAGCAGTACTTC.

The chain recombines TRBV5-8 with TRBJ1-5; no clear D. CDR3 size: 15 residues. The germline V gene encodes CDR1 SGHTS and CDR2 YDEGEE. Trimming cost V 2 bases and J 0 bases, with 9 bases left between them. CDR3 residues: CASSFSEYSNQPQHF. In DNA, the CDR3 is TGTGCCAGCAGCTTCAGTGAATATAGCAATCAGCCCCAGCATTTT.